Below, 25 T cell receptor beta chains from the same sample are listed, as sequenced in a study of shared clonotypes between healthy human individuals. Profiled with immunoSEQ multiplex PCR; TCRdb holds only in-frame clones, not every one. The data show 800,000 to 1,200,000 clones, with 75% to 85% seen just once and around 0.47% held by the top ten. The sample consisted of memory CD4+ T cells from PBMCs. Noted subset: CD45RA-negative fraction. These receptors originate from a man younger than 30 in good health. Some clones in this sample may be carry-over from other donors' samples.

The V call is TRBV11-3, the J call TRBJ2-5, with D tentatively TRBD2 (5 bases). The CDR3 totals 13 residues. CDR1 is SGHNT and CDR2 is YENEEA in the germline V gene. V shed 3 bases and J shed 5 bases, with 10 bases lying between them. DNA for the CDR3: TGTGCCAGCAGCTTCGGACTGAGGGAGACCCAGTACTTC. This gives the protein CASSFGLRETQYF.

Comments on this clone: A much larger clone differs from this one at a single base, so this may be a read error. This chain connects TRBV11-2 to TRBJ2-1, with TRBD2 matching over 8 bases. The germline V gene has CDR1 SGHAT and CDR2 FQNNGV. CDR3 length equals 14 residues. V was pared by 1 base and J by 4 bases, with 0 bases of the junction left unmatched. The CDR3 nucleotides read TGTGCCAGCAGCTTAGCGGGAGGGTACAATGAGCAGTTCTTC. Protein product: CASSLAGGYNEQFF.

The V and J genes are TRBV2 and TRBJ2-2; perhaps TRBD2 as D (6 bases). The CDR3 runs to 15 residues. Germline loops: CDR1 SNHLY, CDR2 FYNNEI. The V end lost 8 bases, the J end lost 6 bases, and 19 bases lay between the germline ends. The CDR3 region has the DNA TGTGCCAGCCACTGGACGGGGGTCACGTCCGGGGAGCTGTTTTTT. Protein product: CASHWTGVTSGELFF.

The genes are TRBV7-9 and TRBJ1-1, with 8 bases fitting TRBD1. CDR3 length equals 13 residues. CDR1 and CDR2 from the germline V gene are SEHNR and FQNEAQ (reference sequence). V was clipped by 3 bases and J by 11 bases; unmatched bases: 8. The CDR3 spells CASSLGQAYRAFF. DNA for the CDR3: TGTGCCAGCAGCTTGGGACAGGCTTATCGCGCTTTCTTT.

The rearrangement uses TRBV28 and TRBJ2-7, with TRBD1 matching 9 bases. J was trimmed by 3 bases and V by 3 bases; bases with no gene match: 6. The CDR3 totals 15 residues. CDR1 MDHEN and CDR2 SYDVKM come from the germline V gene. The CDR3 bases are TGTGCCAGCAGTTTCACGGGACAGGGACGCTACGAGCAGTACTTC. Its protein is CASSFTGQGRYEQYF. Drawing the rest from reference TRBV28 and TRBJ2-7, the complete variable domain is DVKVTQSSRYLVKRTGEKVFLECVQDMDHENMFWYRQDPGLGLRLIYFSYDVKMKEKGDIPEGYSVSREKKERFSLILESASTNQTSMYLCASSFTGQGRYEQYFGPGTRLTVT.

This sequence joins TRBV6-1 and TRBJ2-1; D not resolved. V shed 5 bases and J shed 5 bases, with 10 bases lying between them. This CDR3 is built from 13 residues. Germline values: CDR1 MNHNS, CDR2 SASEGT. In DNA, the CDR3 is TGTGCCAGCAGTTTCCGGGTCAACAATGAGCAGTTCTTC. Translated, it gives CASSFRVNNEQFF.

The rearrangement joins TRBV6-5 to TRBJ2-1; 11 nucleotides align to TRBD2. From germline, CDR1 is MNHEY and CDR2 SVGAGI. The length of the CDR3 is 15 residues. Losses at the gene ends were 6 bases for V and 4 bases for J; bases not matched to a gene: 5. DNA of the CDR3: TGTGCCAGCAGACTAGCGGGAGCCCCTTACAATGAGCAGTTCTTC. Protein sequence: CASRLAGAPYNEQFF.

The CDR3 DNA is TGTGCCAGCAGCTTATTTCAGGGGGCAAGCAATCAGCCCCAGCATTTT. Protein product: CASSLFQGASNQPQHF. V is TRBV7-8 and J is TRBJ1-5; 8 bases fit TRBD1. V lost 2 bases to trimming and J lost 1 base; unmatched junction nucleotides: 4. The length of the CDR3 is 16 residues. Germline CDR1 is SGHVS and CDR2 is FQNEAQ.

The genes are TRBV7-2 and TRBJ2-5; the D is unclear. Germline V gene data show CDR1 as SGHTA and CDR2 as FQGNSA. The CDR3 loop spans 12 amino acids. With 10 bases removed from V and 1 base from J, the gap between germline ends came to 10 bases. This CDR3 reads CATSRPQETQYF. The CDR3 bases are TGTGCCACCTCAAGGCCCCAAGAGACCCAGTACTTC.

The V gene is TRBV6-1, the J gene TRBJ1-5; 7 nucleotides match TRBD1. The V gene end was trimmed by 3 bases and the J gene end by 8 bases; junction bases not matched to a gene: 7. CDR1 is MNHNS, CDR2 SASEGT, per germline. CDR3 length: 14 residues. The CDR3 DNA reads TGTGCCAGCAGTGACCAGACAGGGCATAAGCCCCAGCATTTT. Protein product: CASSDQTGHKPQHF.

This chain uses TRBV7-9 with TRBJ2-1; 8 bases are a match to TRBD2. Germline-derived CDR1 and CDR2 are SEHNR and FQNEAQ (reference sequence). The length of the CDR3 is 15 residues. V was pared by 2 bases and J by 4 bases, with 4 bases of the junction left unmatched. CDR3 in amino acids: CASSLRAGAYNEQFF. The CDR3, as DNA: TGTGCCAGCAGCTTACGAGCGGGGGCATACAATGAGCAGTTCTTC.

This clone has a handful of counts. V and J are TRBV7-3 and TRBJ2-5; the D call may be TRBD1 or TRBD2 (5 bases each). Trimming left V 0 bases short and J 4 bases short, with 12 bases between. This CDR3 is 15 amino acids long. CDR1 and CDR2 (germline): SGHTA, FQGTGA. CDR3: CASSLTGDAGETQYF. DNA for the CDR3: TGTGCCAGCAGCTTAACTGGGGACGCGGGAGAGACCCAGTACTTC.

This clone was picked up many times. The CDR3 loop is CASRRGYSNEKLFF. CDR3 in DNA: TGTGCCAGCAGAAGGGGGTATTCTAATGAAAAACTGTTTTTT. V and J are TRBV27 and TRBJ1-4; possible D gene TRBD1, 6 bases. There are 14 residues in the CDR3. The germline V gene has CDR1 MNHEY and CDR2 SMNVEV (reference sequence). Trimming took off 6 bases at V and 3 bases at J, with 11 bases between the two ends. The full variable domain, rest sourced from reference TRBV27 and TRBJ1-4, is EAQVTQNPRYLITVTGKKLTVTCSQNMNHEYMSWYRQDPGLGLRQIYYSMNVEVTDKGDVPEGYKVSRKEKRNFPLILESPSPNQTSLYFCASRRGYSNEKLFFGSGTQLSVL.

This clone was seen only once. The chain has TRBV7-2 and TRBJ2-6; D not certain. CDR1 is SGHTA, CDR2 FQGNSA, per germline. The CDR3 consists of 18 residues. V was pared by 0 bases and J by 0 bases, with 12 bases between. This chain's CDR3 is CASSLALKSISGANVLTF. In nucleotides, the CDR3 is TGTGCCAGCAGCTTAGCGTTGAAGAGTATCTCTGGGGCCAACGTCCTGACTTTC. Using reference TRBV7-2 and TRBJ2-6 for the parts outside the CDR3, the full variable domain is GAGVSQSPSNKVTEKGKDVELRCDPISGHTALYWYRQSLGQGLEFLIYFQGNSAPDKSGLPSDRFSAERTGGSVSTLTIQRTQQEDSAVYLCASSLALKSISGANVLTFGAGSRLTVL.

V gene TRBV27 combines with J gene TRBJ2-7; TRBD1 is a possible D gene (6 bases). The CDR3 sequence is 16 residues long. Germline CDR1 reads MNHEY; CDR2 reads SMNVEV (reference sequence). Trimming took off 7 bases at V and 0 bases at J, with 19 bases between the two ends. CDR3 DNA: TGTGCCAGCAATCTCACCCGACAGGCTAGCTCCTACGAGCAGTACTTC. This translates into CASNLTRQASSYEQYF.

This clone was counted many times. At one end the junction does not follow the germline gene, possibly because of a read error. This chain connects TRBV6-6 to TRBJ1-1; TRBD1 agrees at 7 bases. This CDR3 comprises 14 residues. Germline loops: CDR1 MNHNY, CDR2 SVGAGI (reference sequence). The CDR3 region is CASRGAAMNTEAFF. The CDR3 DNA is TGTGCGAGCAGGGGGGCGGCCATGAACACTGAAGCTTTCTTT.

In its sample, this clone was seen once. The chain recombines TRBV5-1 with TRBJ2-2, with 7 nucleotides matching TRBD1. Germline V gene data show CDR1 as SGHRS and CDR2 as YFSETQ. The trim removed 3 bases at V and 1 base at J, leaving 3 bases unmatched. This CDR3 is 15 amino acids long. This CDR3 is CASSWTGLNTGELFF. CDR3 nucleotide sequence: TGCGCCAGCAGCTGGACAGGTTTGAACACCGGGGAGCTGTTTTTT.

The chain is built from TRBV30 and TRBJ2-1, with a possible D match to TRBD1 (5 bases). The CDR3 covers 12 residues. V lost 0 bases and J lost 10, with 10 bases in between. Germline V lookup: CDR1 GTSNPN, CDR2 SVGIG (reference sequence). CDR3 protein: CAWSVQGVEQFF. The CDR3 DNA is TGTGCCTGGAGTGTACAAGGGGTCGAGCAGTTCTTC.

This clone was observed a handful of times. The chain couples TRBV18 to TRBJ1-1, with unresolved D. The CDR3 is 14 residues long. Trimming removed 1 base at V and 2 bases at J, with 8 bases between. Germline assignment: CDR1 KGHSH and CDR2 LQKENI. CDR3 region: CASSPLVANTEAFF. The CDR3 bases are TGTGCCAGCTCACCACTGGTCGCTAACACTGAAGCTTTCTTT.

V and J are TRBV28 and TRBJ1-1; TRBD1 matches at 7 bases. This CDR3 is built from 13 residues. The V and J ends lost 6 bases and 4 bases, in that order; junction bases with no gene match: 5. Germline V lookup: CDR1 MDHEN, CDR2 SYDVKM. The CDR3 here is CASRPGQITEAFF. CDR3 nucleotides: TGTGCCAGCAGACCGGGACAGATCACTGAAGCTTTCTTT.

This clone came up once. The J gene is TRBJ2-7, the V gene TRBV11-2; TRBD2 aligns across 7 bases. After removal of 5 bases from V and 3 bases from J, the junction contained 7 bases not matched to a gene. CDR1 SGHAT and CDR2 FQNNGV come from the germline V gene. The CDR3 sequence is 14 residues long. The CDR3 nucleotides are TGTGCCAGCAGCCAAGATTCTAGCGGCTACGAGCAGTACTTC. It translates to CASSQDSSGYEQYF.

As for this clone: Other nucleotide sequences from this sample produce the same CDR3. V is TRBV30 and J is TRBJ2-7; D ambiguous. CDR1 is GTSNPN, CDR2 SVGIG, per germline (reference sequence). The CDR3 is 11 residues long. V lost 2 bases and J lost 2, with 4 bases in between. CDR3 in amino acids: CAWSTAYEQYF. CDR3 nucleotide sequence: TGTGCCTGGAGTACGGCCTACGAGCAGTACTTC.

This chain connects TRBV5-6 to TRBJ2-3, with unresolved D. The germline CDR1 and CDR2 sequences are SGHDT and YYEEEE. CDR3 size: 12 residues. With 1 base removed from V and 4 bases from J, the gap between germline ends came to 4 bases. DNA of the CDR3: TGTGCCAGCAGCTTGAGTTCAGATACGCAGTATTTT. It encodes CASSLSSDTQYF.

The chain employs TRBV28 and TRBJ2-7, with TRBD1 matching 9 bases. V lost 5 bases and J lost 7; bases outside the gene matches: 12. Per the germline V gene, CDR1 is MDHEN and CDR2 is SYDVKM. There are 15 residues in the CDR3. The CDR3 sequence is CASSPWGTGLGEQYF. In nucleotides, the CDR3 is TGTGCCAGCAGTCCTTGGGGGACAGGGCTGGGGGAGCAGTACTTC.

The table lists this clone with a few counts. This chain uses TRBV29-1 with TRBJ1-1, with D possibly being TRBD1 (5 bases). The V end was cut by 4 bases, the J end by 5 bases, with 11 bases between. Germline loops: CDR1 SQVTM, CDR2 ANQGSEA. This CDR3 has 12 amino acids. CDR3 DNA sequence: TGCAGCGTTGGTTCAGGGAGGACTGAAGCTTTCTTT. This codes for CSVGSGRTEAFF.